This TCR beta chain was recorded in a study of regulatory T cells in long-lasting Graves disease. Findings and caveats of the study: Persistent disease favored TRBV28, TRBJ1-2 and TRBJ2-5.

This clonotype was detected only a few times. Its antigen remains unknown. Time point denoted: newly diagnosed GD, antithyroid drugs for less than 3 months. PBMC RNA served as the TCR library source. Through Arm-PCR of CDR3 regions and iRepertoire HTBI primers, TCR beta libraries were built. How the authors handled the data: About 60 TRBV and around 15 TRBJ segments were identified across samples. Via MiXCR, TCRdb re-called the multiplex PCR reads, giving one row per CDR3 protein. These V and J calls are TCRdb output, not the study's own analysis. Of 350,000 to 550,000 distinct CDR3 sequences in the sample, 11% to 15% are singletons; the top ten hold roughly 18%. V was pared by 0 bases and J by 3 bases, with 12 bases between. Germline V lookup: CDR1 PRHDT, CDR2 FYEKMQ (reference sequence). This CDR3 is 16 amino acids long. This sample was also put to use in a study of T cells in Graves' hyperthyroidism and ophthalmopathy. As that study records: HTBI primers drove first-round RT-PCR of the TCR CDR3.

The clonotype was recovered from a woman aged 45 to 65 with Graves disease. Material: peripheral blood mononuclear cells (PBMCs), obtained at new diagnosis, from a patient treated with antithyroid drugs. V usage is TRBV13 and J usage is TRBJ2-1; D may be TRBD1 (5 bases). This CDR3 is CASSLGTAKHYNEQFF. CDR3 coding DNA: TGTGCCAGCAGCTTAGGGACAGCAAAACACTACAATGAGCAGTTCTTC.